This TCR beta chain is from a study of blood T cell repertoires in COVID-19. Study at large: The samples span acute and convalescent COVID-19 from the United States, Italy and Spain.

CDR3 length: 15 residues. The germline V and J ends were trimmed by 4 bases and 3 bases, with 18 bases remaining between them. Germline V gene data show CDR1 as GTSNPN and CDR2 as SVGIG (reference sequence). Authors' analysis steps: Reference gene primer amplification gave nucleated cell count estimates. Using immunoSEQ multiplex PCR, the repertoire was profiled, and TCRdb retains in-frame clones only, with some absent. From that table come the V and J calls and clone size; the DNA was used to work out D and trimming. The repertoire consists of roughly 170,000 clones, with 85% to 90% occurring once and the leading ten covering less than 3.5%. This clone has just one count.

Sequencing was carried out using peripheral blood. The chain employs TRBV30 and TRBJ1-1, with D perhaps matching TRBD1 (6 bases). This TCR was recovered from a man aged 35 to 55 with active or convalescent COVID-19. CDR3 bases: TGTGCCTGGATCCCAATGGGGGGGCGCGACACTGAAGCTTTCTTT. This sequence encodes CAWIPMGGRDTEAFF. The entire variable domain, with the rest obtained from reference TRBV30 and TRBJ1-1, is as follows: SQTIHQWPATLVQPVGSPLSLECTVEGTSNPNLYWYRQAAGRGLQLLFYSVGIGQISSEVPQNLSASRPQDRQFILSSKKLLLSDSGFYLCAWIPMGGRDTEAFFGQGTRLTVV.